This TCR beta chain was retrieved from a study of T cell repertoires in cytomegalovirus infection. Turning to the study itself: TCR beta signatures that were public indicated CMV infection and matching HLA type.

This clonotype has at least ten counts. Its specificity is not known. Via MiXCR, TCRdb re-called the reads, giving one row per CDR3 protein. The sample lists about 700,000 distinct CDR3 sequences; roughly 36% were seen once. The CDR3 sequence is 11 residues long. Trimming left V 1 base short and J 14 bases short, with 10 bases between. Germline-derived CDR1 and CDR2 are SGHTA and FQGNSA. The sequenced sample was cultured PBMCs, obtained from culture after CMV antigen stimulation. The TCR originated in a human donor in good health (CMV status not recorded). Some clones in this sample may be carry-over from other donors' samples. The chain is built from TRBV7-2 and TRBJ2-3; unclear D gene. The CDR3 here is CASSLGWQAYF. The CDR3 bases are TGTGCCAGCAGCTTAGGATGGCAGGCGTATTTT.